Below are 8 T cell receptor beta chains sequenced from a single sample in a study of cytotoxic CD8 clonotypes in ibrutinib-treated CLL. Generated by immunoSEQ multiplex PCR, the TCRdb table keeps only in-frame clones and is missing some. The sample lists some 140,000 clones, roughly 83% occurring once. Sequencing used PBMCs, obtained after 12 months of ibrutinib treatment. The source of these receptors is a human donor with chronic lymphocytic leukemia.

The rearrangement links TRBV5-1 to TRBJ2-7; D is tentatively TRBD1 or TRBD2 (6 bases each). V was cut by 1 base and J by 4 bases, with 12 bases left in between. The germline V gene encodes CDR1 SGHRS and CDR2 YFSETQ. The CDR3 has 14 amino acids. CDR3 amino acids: CASSLYGGRYEQYF. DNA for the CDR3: TGCGCCAGCAGCTTGTACGGGGGCAGGTACGAGCAGTACTTC.

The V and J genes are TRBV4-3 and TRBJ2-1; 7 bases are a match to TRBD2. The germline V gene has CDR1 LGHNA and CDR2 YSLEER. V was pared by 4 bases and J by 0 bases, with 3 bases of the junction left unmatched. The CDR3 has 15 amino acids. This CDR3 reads CASSLSGTSYNEQFF. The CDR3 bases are TGCGCCAGCAGCCTAAGCGGGACCTCCTACAATGAGCAGTTCTTC.

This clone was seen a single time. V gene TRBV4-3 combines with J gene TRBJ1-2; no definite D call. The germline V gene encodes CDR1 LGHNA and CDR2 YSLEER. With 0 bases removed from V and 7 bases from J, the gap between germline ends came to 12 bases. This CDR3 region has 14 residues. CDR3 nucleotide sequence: TGCGCCAGCAGCCAAGAAACGGCATACAGTGGCTACACCTTC. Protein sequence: CASSQETAYSGYTF.

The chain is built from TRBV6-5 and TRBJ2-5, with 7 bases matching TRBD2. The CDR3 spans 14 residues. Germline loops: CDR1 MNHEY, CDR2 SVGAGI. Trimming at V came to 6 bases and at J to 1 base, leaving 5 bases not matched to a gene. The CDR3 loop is CASSRWGGQETQYF. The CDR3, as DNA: TGTGCCAGCAGCCGCTGGGGGGGCCAAGAGACCCAGTACTTC.

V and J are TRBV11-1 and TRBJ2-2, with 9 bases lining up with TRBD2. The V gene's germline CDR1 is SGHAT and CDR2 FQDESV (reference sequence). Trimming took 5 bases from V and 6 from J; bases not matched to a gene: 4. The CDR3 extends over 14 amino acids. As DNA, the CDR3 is TGTGCCAGCAGCGCTAGACTAGCGGCCGGGGAGCTGTTTTTT. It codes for CASSARLAAGELFF.

The CDR3 DNA reads TGTGCCAGCAGCGGGACAGAGAGCTCCTACAATGAGCAGTTCTTC. This encodes CASSGTESSYNEQFF. The chain has TRBV7-2 and TRBJ2-1; 7 bases are shared with TRBD1. CDR1 SGHTA and CDR2 FQGNSA come from the germline V gene. The CDR3 contains 15 residues. V lost 5 bases and J lost 0; bases outside the gene matches: 4. Full variable domain (outside the CDR3, taken from reference TRBV7-2 and TRBJ2-1): GAGVSQSPSNKVTEKGKDVELRCDPISGHTALYWYRQSLGQGLEFLIYFQGNSAPDKSGLPSDRFSAERTGGSVSTLTIQRTQQEDSAVYLCASSGTESSYNEQFFGPGTRLTVL.

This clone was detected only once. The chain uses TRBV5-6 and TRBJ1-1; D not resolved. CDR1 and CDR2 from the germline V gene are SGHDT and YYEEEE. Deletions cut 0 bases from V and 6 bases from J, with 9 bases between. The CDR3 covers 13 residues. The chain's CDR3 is CASSLAGGSEAFF. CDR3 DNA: TGTGCCAGCAGCTTGGCGGGAGGATCTGAAGCTTTCTTT.

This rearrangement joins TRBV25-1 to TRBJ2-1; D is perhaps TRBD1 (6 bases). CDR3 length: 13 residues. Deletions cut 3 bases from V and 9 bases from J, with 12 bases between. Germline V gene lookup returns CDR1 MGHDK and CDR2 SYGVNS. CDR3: CASSERFRGEQFF. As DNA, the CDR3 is TGTGCCAGCAGTGAGCGATTCAGGGGTGAGCAGTTCTTC.